Given below is one T cell receptor beta chain in context. No antigen is known for it. Qualities for individual bases were not recorded, and no much larger clone is one base off. This entry is derived from a study of shared clonotypes between healthy human individuals (dated by TCRdb to between 2020 and 2021). Regarding the research as a whole: A few men and two women, aged 18 to 49 years, made up the cohort. For each donor, CD4 naive and CD4 memory were each run on three plates, CD8 naive on two plates, and CD8 memory on one plate. To estimate repertoire size and how much clonotypes are shared between individuals, the study performed deep sequencing of blood TCR repertoires from roughly five healthy adults. To increase sequencing depth and limit assay-specific biases, TCR repertoire library preparation and sequencing were carried out by different laboratories using diverse techniques. Between about 0.8 and 8.9 billion PBMCs per donor were obtained by leukapheresis.

The CDR3 runs 15 amino acids, cysteine and phenylalanine included. The read is trimmed to its CDR3 DNA, 45 bases read in frame from base 1. The V end loses 3 bases and the J end loses 2 bases, and a stretch of 14 bases separates them. Via the germline V gene, CDR1 is KGHSH and CDR2 LQKENI. Using the deep immunoSEQ assay, multiplex PCR amplified TCR CDR3 regions from genomic DNA. Genomic DNA extracted from each cell subset was distributed evenly over all wells of several immunoSEQ 96-well plates, and each plate served as one replicate. For sorted subsets, each replicate PCR was loaded with approximately 190 ng genomic DNA, equivalent to some 31,000 T cell genomes. The purified libraries were quantified using a Qubit 3.0 fluorometer, sized with a Bioanalyzer 2100, and then quantified again using the KAPA Library Quantification kit. Every immunoSEQ 96-well plate was sequenced on a separate single-read 150-cycle Illumina NextSeq 550 flow cell. As for how the authors treated the data: Because the immunoSEQ output included only junctional sequences and no quality scores, the filtering could not be the same as the filtering used for full-length reads. To assign V/J genes and CDR3, sequences were annotated using PyIR, a Python wrapper for IgBLAST v1.9, with IMGT germline references. Any read was removed if the V/J assignment was weak (E-value above 1e-6), the CDR3 was missing, or the read contained stop codons, out-of-frame junctions, or ambiguous translated residues. V3J clonotypes were defined as sequences sharing the same inferred V gene, J gene, and CDR3 amino acid sequence. Percentage overlap between repertoires was computed as shared unique clonotypes divided by the size of the smaller repertoire. Three approaches were used to assess repertoire richness: RTK rarefaction, the Chao1 estimator, and Recon v2.1 estimates of unobserved clonotypes. For all TCRbeta clonotypes obtained by the gDNA method from several donors, generation probabilities were computed with OLGA. Drawn from immuneACCESS, this table holds only the in-frame rearrangements with V and J called that TCRdb kept. Clones are partly lost; checked studies trace under half to an unresolved V gene and leave the rest unexplained. V and J calls plus clone size are reproduced from that table; the DNA served to infer D and trimming. The table for this sample lists millions of clones; over 90% of them were counted only once. The ten biggest clones cover 0.3% to 0.4% of the sample.

Healthy HIV-negative adults with no recently reported acute infections or vaccinations were included as donors. Only Caucasian adults living in Nashville, Tennessee, USA were represented among the donors. CD4+ T cells were enriched through magnetic negative selection, after which naive cells were positively selected on CD45RA and the remaining negative fraction served as the memory subset. Blood was obtained by leukapheresis, after which PBMCs were separated by Ficoll-Histopaque density gradient centrifugation and cryopreserved in liquid nitrogen vapor phase. Purity and quantity of every magnetically sorted T cell population were checked by analytical flow cytometry. Each sorted fraction had its genomic DNA isolated and then quantified by UV absorbance on a Nanodrop 2000c. Broad study findings and their caveats: Approximately 5% of naive CD4, 3% to 4% of naive CD8, about 2.5% of memory CD4, and around 0.4% of memory CD8 clonotypes were shared across four donors. Incomplete sequencing was indicated by rarefaction of sorted-subset datasets, despite the large sequencing depth. Larger estimated clonotype richness was generally found for naive subsets than for memory subsets. The small number of donors limited the genetic and exposure-history diversity represented. Compared with non-shared clonotypes, the clonotypes found in all four sorted-subset donors had higher generation probabilities. Only blood was sampled, and tissue TCR repertoires likely differ from those in blood. Based on pairwise subsampling, the degree of clonotype sharing among donors was expected to be affected by sequencing depth.

Material for sequencing was naive CD4+ T cells from PBMCs. Per the publication, the cell subset or site label means: CD45RA+ positively selected. This TCR was sampled from a man aged 18 to 29 in good health. Some clones in this sample may be carry-over from other donors' samples. The chain joins TRBV18 to TRBJ2-7; the D gene is not confidently resolved. The nucleotide sequence reads TGTGCCAGCTCACCCACATGGGTTACGGCCTACGAGCAGTACTTC. It specifies CASSPTWVTAYEQYF.